Here is one TCR beta chain with its context. Its antigen remains unidentified. These data originate in a study of post-analysis software for immune sequencing data. Incorporated into the TCR beta cDNA libraries were unique molecular identifiers, which served to reduce PCR and sequencing biases. A few hundred thousand cDNA molecules were obtained from approximately 0.91 to 9.4 million T cells. TCRdb reprocessed the PCR reads via MiXCR and lists one record per CDR3 protein. Of 750,000 to 950,000 distinct CDR3 sequences in the sample, about 57% were seen once. Trimming took 7 bases from V and 4 from J; bases not matched to a gene: 6. Germline V CDR1 and CDR2: SQVTM, ANQGSEA. The CDR3 consists of 12 residues. Study-wide results and caveats: Five or six TRBV segments, TRBV5-6, TRBV5-1 and TRBV20-1 among them, were found more frequent in patients than controls. Those with multiple sclerosis, the patient group, showed significantly lower normalized Chao1 diversity than controls.

J is TRBJ1-2 and V is TRBV29-1; TRBD1 aligns across 7 bases. Sequencing was carried out using blood. The sequence was obtained from a girl aged 10 to 17 with multiple sclerosis. CDR3 nucleotide sequence: TGCAGCGATACGACAGGGCTCTATGGCTACACCTTC. Protein sequence: CSDTTGLYGYTF.